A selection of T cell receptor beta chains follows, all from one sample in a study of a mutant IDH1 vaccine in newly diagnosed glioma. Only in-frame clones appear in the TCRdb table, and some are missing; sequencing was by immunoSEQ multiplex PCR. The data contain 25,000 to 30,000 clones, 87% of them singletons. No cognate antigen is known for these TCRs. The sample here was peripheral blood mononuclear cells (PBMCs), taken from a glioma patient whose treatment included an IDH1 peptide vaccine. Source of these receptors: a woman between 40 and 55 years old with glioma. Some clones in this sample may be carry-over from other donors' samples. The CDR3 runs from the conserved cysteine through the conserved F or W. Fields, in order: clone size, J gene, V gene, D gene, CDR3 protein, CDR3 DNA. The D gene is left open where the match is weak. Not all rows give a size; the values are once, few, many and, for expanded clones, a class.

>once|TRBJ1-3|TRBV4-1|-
CASSQDSLGPAAGNTIYF
TGCGCCAGCAGCCAAGATTCCCTCGGCCCAGCTGCCGGAAACACCATATATTTT
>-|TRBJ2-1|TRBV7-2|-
CASSTRWNNEQFF
TGTGCCAGCAGCACCAGATGGAACAATGAGCAGTTCTTC
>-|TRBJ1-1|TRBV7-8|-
CASSLVGRMNTEAFF
TGTGCCAGCAGCTTAGTAGGCAGAATGAACACTGAAGCTTTCTTT
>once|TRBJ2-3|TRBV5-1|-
CASSPGASTDTQYF
TGCGCCAGCAGCCCAGGAGCTAGCACAGATACGCAGTATTTT
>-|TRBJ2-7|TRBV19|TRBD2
CASSESSGRYEQYF
TGTGCCAGCAGCGAGTCTAGCGGGAGGTACGAGCAGTACTTC
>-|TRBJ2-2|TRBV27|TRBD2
CASSLSRGGVGELFF
TGTGCCAGCAGTTTATCGCGGGGGGGGGTTGGGGAGCTGTTTTTT
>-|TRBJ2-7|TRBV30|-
CAWSQAYEQYF
TGTGCCTGGAGTCAAGCCTACGAGCAGTACTTC
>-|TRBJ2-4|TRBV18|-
CASSISSSKNIQYF
TGTGCCAGCTCAATCTCTAGCTCCAAAAACATTCAGTACTTC
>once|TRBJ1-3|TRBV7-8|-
CASSVRTGDSGNTIYF
TGTGCCAGCAGCGTCAGGACGGGAGACTCTGGAAACACCATATATTTT
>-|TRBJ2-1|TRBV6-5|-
CASSRTPLNEQFF
TGTGCCAGCAGCCGGACGCCGTTGAATGAGCAGTTCTTC
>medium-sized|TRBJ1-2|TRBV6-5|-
CASRTGTIGGYTF
TGTGCCAGCAGGACCGGGACGATTGGTGGCTACACCTTC
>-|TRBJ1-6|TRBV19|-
CASSVGAPGSPLHF
TGTGCCAGTAGTGTAGGGGCGCCGGGTTCACCCCTCCACTTT
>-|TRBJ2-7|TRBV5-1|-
CASSLEGDEQYF
TGCGCCAGCAGCTTGGAAGGGGACGAGCAGTACTTC
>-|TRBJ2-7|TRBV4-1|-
CASISPETGVYEQYF
TGCGCCAGCATCTCCCCCGAGACAGGAGTCTACGAGCAGTACTTC
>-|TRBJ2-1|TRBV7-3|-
CASSPGSEEQFF
TGTGCCAGCAGCCCCGGATCTGAAGAGCAGTTCTTC
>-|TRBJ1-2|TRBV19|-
CASSPPGDKGNGYTF
TGTGCCAGTTCCCCCCCTGGTGATAAGGGGAATGGCTACACCTTC
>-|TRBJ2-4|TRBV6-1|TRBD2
CAGGGVGAKNIQYF
TGTGCCGGGGGGGGTGTCGGGGCCAAAAACATTCAGTACTTC
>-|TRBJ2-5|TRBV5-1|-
CASSSDAETQYF
TGCGCCAGCAGCTCGGACGCGGAGACCCAGTACTTC
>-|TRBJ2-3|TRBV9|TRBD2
CASSVGGGGNTQYF
TGTGCCAGCAGCGTAGGCGGGGGGGGTAATACGCAGTATTTT
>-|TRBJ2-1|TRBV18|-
CASSAGAAQEQFF
TGTGCCAGCTCTGCGGGGGCGGCCCAGGAGCAGTTCTTC